The present T cell receptor (beta chain) was sequenced within a study of OX40 agonist ivuxolimab in advanced cancers. Regarding the research as a whole: Ivuxolimab was a fully human IgG2 agonistic monoclonal antibody targeting the costimulatory receptor OX40 (CD134). Partial responses occurred in three dose-escalation patients: two with cutaneous melanoma and one with hepatocellular carcinoma. Of the roughly 51 patients in dose escalation, some 19 had hepatocellular carcinoma, some 15 had melanoma, 9 had renal cell carcinoma and 9 had head and neck cancer. The paper describes the monotherapy dose-escalation part (N ≈ 52 patients) of the phase I trial of ivuxolimab. In the dose-escalation cohort, 82.7% of patients were male, and the mean age was around 60 years, with a range of about 23 to 85. Peripheral TCRbeta sequencing aimed to test whether ivuxolimab altered TCR sequence diversity and caused clonal T-cell expansion. Prior anti-PD-1, anti-PD-L1 or anti-CTLA-4 therapy was permitted, and checkpoint inhibitors had been received by about 37% of dose-escalation patients. Intravenous ivuxolimab was administered to patients every 2 weeks at six dose levels: 0.01, 0.1, 0.3, 1.5, 3 and 10 mg/kg. What the study reported, not specific to this receptor: Antigen specificity was not determined for the clonally expanded peripheral T cells. At doses of 0.1 to 3.0 mg/kg, clonal expansion of both CD4+ and CD8+ blood T cells was observed from baseline to week 6. On average, CD8+ T cells showed more expanded clones than CD4+ T cells after ivuxolimab. In partial responders in the 0.1-3.0 mg/kg groups, normalized peripheral clonal expansion was found to be among the lowest, especially among CD8+ T cells. Low levels of normalized T-cell clonal expansion were also seen in some nonresponding patients.

To sequence the TCRbeta CDR3 region, genomic DNA was isolated from the sorted cells. The immunoSEQ Assay was used to sequence the TCRbeta CDR3 regions. TCRdb took over this immuneACCESS table, retaining in-frame rearrangements with V and J assigned. Such tables are incomplete; in checked studies, under half of the missing clones stem from an unresolved V gene, and the remainder is unexplained. The sample yields roughly 92,000 clones; about 80% were counted once. The ten largest clones capture about 5.5% of the sample. Points on this clone: Its antigen remains undetermined. Base-call qualities are not available, and no considerably larger clone is one nucleotide away.

Patients with autoimmune disease history or receiving systemic immunosuppression were excluded from the trial. Peripheral blood for TCR sequencing was collected from all dose cohorts at baseline, on cycle 4 day 1, and on cycle 7 day 1. The samples were drawn from a first-in-human, open-label, multicenter phase I dose-escalation trial of ivuxolimab. Adults with locally advanced or metastatic melanoma, renal cell carcinoma, hepatocellular carcinoma or head and neck squamous cell carcinoma were enrolled in the trial. Before TCR sequencing, CD4+ T cells and CD8+ T cells were sorted from peripheral blood as separate populations. CDR1 and CDR2, per the germline V gene, are SGHRS and YFSETQ. The CDR3 starts with the cysteine, ends with the phenylalanine, and has 15 residues. The entry retains the CDR3 DNA only, 45 bases that are in frame from base 1. From V the trimming removes 0 bases and from J it removes 6 bases, while the gene matches leave 5 bases of the junction unaccounted for.

This receptor was taken from an adult with an advanced solid tumor such as melanoma, head and neck, liver or kidney cancer. This specimen consisted of CD4+ or CD8+ T cells sorted from blood, obtained in a trial of the OX40 agonist ivuxolimab. This chain joins TRBV5-1 to TRBJ2-3; 9 middle bases align to TRBD2. The sequenced DNA: TGCGCCAGCAGCTTGGGGGGGACTAGCATCGATACGCAGTATTTT. It translates to CASSLGGTSIDTQYF.